This entry describes one T cell receptor beta chain. This sample is part of a study of blood T cell repertoires in COVID-19. Study-level background: From T cells, B-cell-depleted T cells, or PBMCs came the material, which was cDNA or gDNA.

V was cut by 7 bases and J by 0 bases, with 10 bases left in between. This CDR3 has 14 amino acids. Germline CDR1 is LNHDA and CDR2 is SQIVND (reference sequence). Clones were read by immunoSEQ multiplex PCR, and TCRdb kept only the in-frame ones, dropping some. The sample has 250,000 or so clones; more than 70% are singletons. The sample was peripheral blood. V usage is TRBV19 and J usage is TRBJ1-3; D gene ambiguous. The TCR sequence derives from a woman aged 40 to 50 who had recovered from COVID-19. CDR3 sequence: CASTERSSGNTIYF. In DNA form, the CDR3 reads TGTGCCAGTACTGAGAGAAGCTCTGGAAACACCATATATTTT.